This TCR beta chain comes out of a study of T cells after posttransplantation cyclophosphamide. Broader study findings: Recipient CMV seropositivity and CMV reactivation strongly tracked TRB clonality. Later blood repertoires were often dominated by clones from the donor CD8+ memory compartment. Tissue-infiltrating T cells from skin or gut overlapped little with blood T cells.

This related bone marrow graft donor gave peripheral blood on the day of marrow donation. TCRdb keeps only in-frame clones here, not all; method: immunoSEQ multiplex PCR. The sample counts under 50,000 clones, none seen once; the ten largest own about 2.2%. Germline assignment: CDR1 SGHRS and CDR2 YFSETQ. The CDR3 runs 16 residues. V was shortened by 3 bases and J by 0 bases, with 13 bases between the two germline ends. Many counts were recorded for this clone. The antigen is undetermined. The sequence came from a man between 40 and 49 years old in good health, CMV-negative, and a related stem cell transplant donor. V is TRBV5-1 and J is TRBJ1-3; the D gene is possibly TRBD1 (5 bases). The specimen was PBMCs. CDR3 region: CASSSGLGSSGNTIYF. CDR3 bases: TGCGCCAGCAGCTCGGGACTCGGGAGCTCTGGAAACACCATATATTTT.